Shown below are 10 T cell receptor beta chains from a single sample sequenced in a study of blood T cell repertoires in COVID-19. Some clones are missing from TCRdb's copy, which holds only in-frame ones; the method was immunoSEQ multiplex PCR. The sample has roughly 240,000 clones; around 88% are singletons. Source material: PBMCs or T cells enriched from blood (not recorded which). Receptors originate from a woman in her forties or fifties who had recovered from COVID-19.

V is TRBV7-2 and J is TRBJ1-5, with D possibly matching TRBD1 (5 bases). The CDR3 is 14 amino acids. Germline assignment: CDR1 SGHTA and CDR2 FQGNSA. Trimming took 6 bases from V and 3 from J, leaving 12 bases between them. The CDR3 DNA follows: TGTGCCAGCAGTCGAGACAGCTACAATCAGCCCCAGCATTTT. Translating it yields CASSRDSYNQPQHF.

The rearrangement uses TRBV6-1 and TRBJ2-3; 7 bases map to TRBD1. The CDR3 has 15 residues. Germline V CDR1 and CDR2: MNHNS, SASEGT. V lost 0 bases and J lost 0; bases outside the gene matches: 0. The CDR3 DNA is TGTGCCAGCAGTGAAGCGGGACAGAGCACAGATACGCAGTATTTT. It is translated as CASSEAGQSTDTQYF.

The CDR3 sequence is CASSQETRLAARYNEQFF. As DNA, the CDR3 is TGTGCCAGCAGCCAAGAGACCCGACTAGCGGCGAGATACAATGAGCAGTTCTTC. This chain connects TRBV14 to TRBJ2-1, with TRBD2 identical over 9 bases. The ends lost 0 bases at V and 4 bases at J; junction bases unmatched: 10. CDR1 is SGHDN, CDR2 FVKESK, per germline. This CDR3 is 18 amino acids long. Complete variable domain (other parts from reference TRBV14 and TRBJ2-1): EAGVTQFPSHSVIEKGQTVTLRCDPISGHDNLYWYRRVMGKEIKFLLHFVKESKQDESGMPNNRFLAERTGGTYSTLKVQPAELEDSGVYFCASSQETRLAARYNEQFFGPGTRLTVL.

The J gene is TRBJ2-7, the V gene TRBV18; D is possibly TRBD2 (6 bases). The CDR3 extends over 14 amino acids. CDR1 KGHSH and CDR2 LQKENI come from the germline V gene. The germline V and J ends were trimmed by 3 bases and 4 bases, with 13 bases remaining between them. CDR3 DNA: TGTGCCAGCTCACCGGGACTTTCGTCGTACGAGCAGTACTTC. Translated, it gives CASSPGLSSYEQYF. The full variable domain, its missing parts supplied by reference TRBV18 and TRBJ2-7, is NAGVMQNPRHLVRRRGQEARLRCSPMKGHSHVYWYRQLPEEGLKFMVYLQKENIIDESGMPKERFSAEFPKEGPSILRIQQVVRGDSAAYFCASSPGLSSYEQYFGPGTRLTVT.

The J gene is TRBJ2-1, the V gene TRBV29-1, with D unresolved. This CDR3 has 15 amino acids. Germline values: CDR1 SQVTM, CDR2 ANQGSEA. Trimming took 3 bases from V and 8 from J, leaving 20 bases between them. CDR3 region: CSVDVQALGTDEQFF. The CDR3 nucleotides read TGCAGCGTTGATGTCCAGGCCCTCGGTACAGATGAGCAGTTCTTC.

V and J are TRBV7-2 and TRBJ2-7; TRBD2 matches at 13 bases. Germline V lookup: CDR1 SGHTA, CDR2 FQGNSA. The CDR3 is 15 amino acids. V was clipped by 5 bases and J by 5 bases; unmatched bases: 6. The CDR3 DNA follows: TGTGCCAGCAGCAAGACTAGCGGGGGGCCCCACGAGCAGTACTTC. Amino acid sequence: CASSKTSGGPHEQYF.

The chain uses TRBV4-1 and TRBJ1-5, with D hard to call. Germline V gives CDR1 MGHRA, CDR2 YSYEKL. V lost 3 bases and J lost 9, with 9 bases in between. CDR3 length equals 12 residues. Written as DNA, the CDR3 is TGCGCCAGCAGCCAGCCCTTCGGGCCCCAGCATTTT. Its protein is CASSQPFGPQHF.

This clone has only one observation. DNA for the CDR3: TGTGCCTGGGGCGGTACCTTAGGGGGAGCCAACTATGGCTACACCTTC. Protein sequence: CAWGGTLGGANYGYTF. The chain recombines TRBV30 with TRBJ1-2, with a weak D call TRBD1 (6 bases). The CDR3 totals 16 residues. V was trimmed by 5 bases and J by 2 bases, leaving 21 bases between them. CDR1 GTSNPN and CDR2 SVGIG come from the germline V gene (reference sequence).

This sequence joins TRBV4-3 and TRBJ2-3; no definite D call. CDR3 length equals 13 residues. Per the germline V gene, CDR1 is LGHNA and CDR2 is YSLEER. Trimming left V 0 bases short and J 5 bases short, with 6 bases between. CDR3 sequence: CASSQEWRDTQYF. CDR3 bases: TGCGCCAGCAGCCAAGAATGGAGAGATACGCAGTATTTT.

The genes are TRBV10-1 and TRBJ1-5, with D possibly being TRBD1 (5 bases). Trimming removed 2 bases from V and 5 bases from J, with 7 bases in between. CDR1 and CDR2 from the germline V gene are WNHNN and SYGVQD (reference sequence). The length of the CDR3 is 13 residues. CDR3 in DNA: TGCGCCAGCAGTGAGCAAGGGGATCAGCCCCAGCATTTT. This codes for CASSEQGDQPQHF.